This record covers a single T cell receptor (beta chain). As yet, its antigen is unknown. With 5 bases removed from V and 0 bases from J, the gap between germline ends came to 16 bases. Germline CDR1 LGHNA, CDR2 YSLEER. There are 17 residues in the CDR3. The data originate from a study of shared clonotypes between healthy human individuals. Clones were sequenced by immunoSEQ multiplex PCR, and TCRdb holds only the in-frame ones, with some missing. Altogether approximately 350,000 clones are present, about 74% being singletons, with the ten largest covering 10%. Study-wide results and limits: Clonotypes shared by all four sorted-subset donors had higher generation probabilities than non-shared clonotypes. Naive subsets tended to show greater estimated richness than memory subsets.

The V gene is TRBV4-3, the J gene TRBJ2-2; perhaps TRBD2 as D (5 bases). Sequencing used memory CD4+ T cells sorted from blood. As to subset: CD45RA-negative fraction. The clonotype was recovered from a young man in good health. Here the CDR3 DNA reads TGCGCCAGCAGCGAATTCGGTAGCGCCTCGAACACCGGGGAGCTGTTTTTT. Translation: CASSEFGSASNTGELFF.